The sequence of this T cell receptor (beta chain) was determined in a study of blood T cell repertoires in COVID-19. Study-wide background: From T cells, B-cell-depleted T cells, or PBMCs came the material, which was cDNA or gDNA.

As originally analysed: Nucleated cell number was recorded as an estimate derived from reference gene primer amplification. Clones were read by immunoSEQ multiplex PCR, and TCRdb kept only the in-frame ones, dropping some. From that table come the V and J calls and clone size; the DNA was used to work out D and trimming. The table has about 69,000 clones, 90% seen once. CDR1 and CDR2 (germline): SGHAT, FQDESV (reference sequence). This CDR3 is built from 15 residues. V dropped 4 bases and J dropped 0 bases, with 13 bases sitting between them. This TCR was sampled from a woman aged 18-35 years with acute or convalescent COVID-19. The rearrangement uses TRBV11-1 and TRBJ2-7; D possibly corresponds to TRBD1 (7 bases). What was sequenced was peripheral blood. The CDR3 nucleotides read TGTGCCAGCAGCTGGGGACAGACTAGCTCCTACGAGCAGTACTTC. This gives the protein CASSWGQTSSYEQYF. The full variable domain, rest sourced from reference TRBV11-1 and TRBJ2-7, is EAEVAQSPRYKITEKSQAVAFWCDPISGHATLYWYRQILGQGPELLVQFQDESVVDDSQLPKDRFSAERLKGVDSTLKIQPAELGDSAMYLCASSWGQTSSYEQYFGPGTRLTVT.